The 17 T cell receptor beta chains below all came from one sample that was sequenced in a study of blood T cells in healthy people across ages. Sample-barcoded 5' priming and a J-beta primer mix drove a second PCR of roughly 7 to 11 cycles. From the 5' RACE reads, TCRdb called clonotypes with MiXCR, one entry per CDR3 protein. The sample holds fewer than 900,000 distinct CDR3 sequences, about 42% seen once. The material sequenced was blood. Receptor source: a woman in her sixties in good health.

This clonotype was recorded a few times. This chain links TRBV28 with TRBJ2-7, with a weak D call TRBD2 (6 bases). This CDR3 contains 13 residues. V was trimmed by 4 bases and J by 11 bases, leaving 18 bases between them. Germline assignment: CDR1 MDHEN and CDR2 SYDVKM. The CDR3 DNA is TGTGCCAGCAGTTCGACTAGAACTGGGGGGAAGTACTTC. Its translation: CASSSTRTGGKYF.

This clonotype was recorded many times. The V and J genes are TRBV27 and TRBJ2-3, with D perhaps TRBD1 (6 bases). CDR3 length: 11 residues. Trimming left V 4 bases short and J 13 bases short, with 12 bases between. Germline V gene sequence: CDR1 MNHEY, CDR2 SMNVEV (reference sequence). CDR3 sequence reads: CASSYRTEEYF. The CDR3 bases are TGTGCCAGCAGTTATCGGACAGAGGAGTATTTT.

CDR3 in DNA: TGTGCCAGCAGCCAGGGGGAGTCTAGCGGGGTCGTTGATACGCAGTATTTT. Its protein product is CASSQGESSGVVDTQYF. The chain links TRBV4-2 to TRBJ2-3, with 9 bases identical to TRBD2. The V segment lost 3 bases and the J segment 6 bases; nucleotides outside the gene matches: 13. The CDR3 is 17 amino acids. Looked up from germline, CDR1 is LGHNA and CDR2 is YNFKEQ.

V usage is TRBV6-6 and J usage is TRBJ2-3; D perhaps matches TRBD2 (6 bases). V lost 6 bases and J lost 0, with 19 bases in between. Germline V lookup: CDR1 MNHNY, CDR2 SVGAGI (reference sequence). This CDR3 is built from 17 residues. The CDR3 nucleotides are TGTGCCAGCAGCGCCGGGGTAGTAGCGGCTAGCACAGATACGCAGTATTTT. Amino acids: CASSAGVVAASTDTQYF.

There are many counts of this clonotype. This sequence joins TRBV5-1 and TRBJ2-3, with D possibly being TRBD2 (6 bases). The CDR3 runs 13 residues. The germline V gene has CDR1 SGHRS and CDR2 YFSETQ. Deletions cut 4 bases from V and 3 bases from J, with 9 bases between. This CDR3 reads CASSGSGTDTQYF. In nucleotides, the CDR3 is TGCGCCAGCAGCGGGAGCGGGACAGATACGCAGTATTTT.

The chain has TRBV7-3 and TRBJ2-3, with 11 positions matching TRBD2. Per germline, CDR1 SGHTA and CDR2 FQGTGA. The CDR3 has 15 amino acids. V shed 5 bases, J shed 3 bases, and the junction held 4 bases outside the gene matches. DNA of the CDR3: TGTGCCAGCAGCGTACTAGCGGGGGTTACAGATACGCAGTATTTT. Encoded protein: CASSVLAGVTDTQYF.

The sample holds a few counts of this clonotype. The CDR3 spells CASSDNNEQYF. Written as DNA, the CDR3 is TGTGCCAGCAGCGACAACAATGAGCAGTACTTC. The chain joins TRBV7-9 to TRBJ2-1; D gene unclear. The DNA matches TRBJ2-7 better at its end, which makes the J call doubtful. CDR1 is SEHNR, CDR2 FQNEAQ, per germline (reference sequence). The CDR3 is made up of 11 amino acids.

This clonotype has a handful of counts. The chain links TRBV3-1 to TRBJ1-5, with 8 bases lining up with TRBD1. Germline V CDR1 and CDR2: LGHDT, YNNKEL (reference sequence). The length of the CDR3 is 16 residues. After removal of 1 base from V and 7 bases from J, the junction contained 9 bases not matched to a gene. The CDR3 DNA is TGTGCCAGCAGCCAAGGTGGACAGGGTAGCCGGCAGCCCCAGCATTTT. It yields the protein CASSQGGQGSRQPQHF.

This clonotype was recorded a few times. This chain connects TRBV7-9 to TRBJ2-5; D unresolved. V lost 3 bases and J lost 5, with 16 bases in between. The CDR3 length is 15 residues. Germline CDR1 and CDR2: SEHNR and FQNEAQ (reference sequence). The CDR3 DNA sequence: TGTGCCAGCAGCTTGAAACTCTCCCCTGGGGAGACCCAGTACTTC. It is translated as CASSLKLSPGETQYF.

The V call is TRBV5-1, the J call TRBJ2-5; the D gene is possibly TRBD1 (5 bases). The V gene lost 4 bases and the J gene lost 3 bases, with 16 bases spanning the gap. CDR3 length: 15 residues. Per the germline V gene, CDR1 is SGHRS and CDR2 is YFSETQ. The CDR3 DNA is TGCGCCAGCAGCGTAGAAGGGGCTGGGGAAGAGACCCAGTACTTC. Amino acids: CASSVEGAGEETQYF.

The chain joins TRBV12-3 or TRBV12-4 to TRBJ1-1; D perhaps matches TRBD1 (5 bases). V lost 6 bases and J 8 bases, leaving 19 bases between the germline ends. The CDR3 runs 14 residues. CDR3 coding DNA: TGTGCCAGCAGGCCAGCAGGGCTCTGGACAGAAGCTTTCTTT. It is translated as CASRPAGLWTEAFF.

A word on this clonotype: One base away lies a much larger clone, so this may be a sequencing read error. The chain uses TRBV24-1 and TRBJ2-1; the match to TRBD2 covers 7 bases. CDR1 KGHDR and CDR2 SFDVKD come from the germline V gene. The CDR3 consists of 19 residues. The V gene end was trimmed by 4 bases and the J gene end by 0 bases; junction bases not matched to a gene: 14. CDR3 region: CATSDSGGDGGVSYNEQFF. In DNA, the CDR3 is TGTGCCACCAGTGACTCGGGTGGGGATGGGGGGGTCTCCTACAATGAGCAGTTCTTC.

This clonotype showed up just once. The chain has TRBV7-2 and TRBJ2-3; 15 bases line up with TRBD2. The CDR3 is 17 amino acids. Germline CDR1 is SGHTA and CDR2 is FQGNSA. After removal of 5 bases from V and 1 base from J, the junction contained 4 bases not matched to a gene. For the CDR3, the DNA is TGTGCCAGCAGCACCTGGACTAGCGGGAGGGGCACAGATACGCAGTATTTT. It encodes CASSTWTSGRGTDTQYF.

V is TRBV7-2 and J is TRBJ1-5; no clear D gene. V lost 5 bases to trimming and J lost 7 bases, with 18 bases between them. Per germline, CDR1 SGHTA and CDR2 FQGNSA. The CDR3 length is 15 residues. The CDR3 DNA reads as TGTGCCAGCAGCCCTCAGTCAGTGATAGGACAGCCCCAGCATTTT. Its translation: CASSPQSVIGQPQHF.

The chain has TRBV9 and TRBJ2-1; TRBD1 agrees at 9 bases. Trimming removed 3 bases from V and 7 bases from J; junction bases left unmatched: 8. The CDR3 is made up of 15 amino acids. Looked up from germline, CDR1 is SGDLS and CDR2 is YYNGEE. The CDR3 bases are TGTGCCAGCAGCGCGGGACAGGGTATTTCGAATGAGCAGTTCTTC. Amino acid sequence: CASSAGQGISNEQFF.

V gene TRBV20-1 combines with J gene TRBJ2-5; a weak D match, TRBD1 (6 bases). The CDR3 covers 15 residues. Per the germline V gene, CDR1 is DFQATT and CDR2 is SNEGSKA (reference sequence). V was pared by 6 bases and J by 5 bases, with 22 bases between. CDR3 amino acids: CSAPRQDHLGETQYF. CDR3 nucleotide sequence: TGCAGTGCCCCCCGACAGGACCACCTGGGGGAGACCCAGTACTTC.

This clonotype has at least ten counts. The gene calls are TRBV29-1 and TRBJ2-1, with D unresolved. There are 12 residues in the CDR3. Germline CDR1 is SQVTM and CDR2 is ANQGSEA. V was pared by 6 bases and J by 2 bases, with 8 bases between. The CDR3 nucleotides read TGCAGCGTGACACCTGCCTACAATGAGCAGTTCTTC. It yields the protein CSVTPAYNEQFF.